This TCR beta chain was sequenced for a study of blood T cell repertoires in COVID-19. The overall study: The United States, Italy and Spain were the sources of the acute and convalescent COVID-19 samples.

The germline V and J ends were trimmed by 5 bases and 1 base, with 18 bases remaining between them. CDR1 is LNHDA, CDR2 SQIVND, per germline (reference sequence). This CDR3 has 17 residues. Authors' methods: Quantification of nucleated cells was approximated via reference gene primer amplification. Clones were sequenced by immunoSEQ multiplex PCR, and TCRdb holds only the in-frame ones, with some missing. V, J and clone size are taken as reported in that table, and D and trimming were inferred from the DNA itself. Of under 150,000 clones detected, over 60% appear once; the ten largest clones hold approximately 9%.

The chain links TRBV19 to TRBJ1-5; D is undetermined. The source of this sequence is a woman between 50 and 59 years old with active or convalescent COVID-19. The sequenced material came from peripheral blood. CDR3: CASSPLLSSRSNQPQHF. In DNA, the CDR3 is TGTGCCAGTAGTCCCCTTCTATCATCGAGGAGCAATCAGCCCCAGCATTTT.